The TCR beta chain described here comes from a study of radiotherapy plus CTLA-4 blockade in lung cancer. Germline V gene data show CDR1 as MNHEY and CDR2 as SMNVEV (reference sequence). The length of the CDR3 is 14 residues. The V segment lost 8 bases and the J segment 5 bases; nucleotides outside the gene matches: 5. Measured with immunoSEQ multiplex PCR; TCRdb has only the in-frame clones, and not every one. The data show roughly 35,000 clones, over 70% seen once. The sample in question was peripheral blood, obtained from a patient treated with radiotherapy plus ipilimumab. The chain carries TRBV27 and TRBJ2-3, with TRBD2 matching over 12 bases. This TCR derives from a human donor with non-small cell lung cancer that progressed on radiotherapy plus ipilimumab. The CDR3 nucleotides are TGTGCCAGCGGCCGGACTAGCGGGATAGATACGCAGTATTTT. This encodes CASGRTSGIDTQYF.